This T cell receptor beta chain stems from a study of cytomegalovirus exposure and HLA in healthy donors. In the study overall: Earlier sequencing of 150 million to 200 million T cells yielded 95 million to 120 million unique TCR beta sequences. Study results and limitations: TCR beta chains associated with HLA were, in a later analysis, more clonally expanded than equally common others. In vitro assays verified that three CMV-associated chains recognized CMV antigens specifically. With later analysis, a missense DCLRE1C variant became linked to TCR beta V- and J-gene trimming.

A remark on this clone: Its antigen is currently unknown.

The PCR made use of 60 Vbeta and 13 Jbeta primers. Measured with immunoSEQ multiplex PCR; TCRdb has only the in-frame clones, and not every one. The sample has about 170,000 clones; roughly two thirds are singletons. The CDR3 is made up of 14 amino acids. V lost 6 bases, J lost 5 bases, and 14 bases lay in between. Germline CDR1 reads LNHNV; CDR2 reads YYDKDF (reference sequence). This chain connects TRBV15 to TRBJ2-1; a possible D gene is TRBD1 (5 bases). The sequence was collected from a woman between 18 and 30 years old in good health and CMV-seropositive. The material sequenced was PBMCs. Written as DNA, the CDR3 is TGTGCCACCAGATGCCCTACAGGAAACAATGAGCAGTTCTTC. Protein: CATRCPTGNNEQFF.